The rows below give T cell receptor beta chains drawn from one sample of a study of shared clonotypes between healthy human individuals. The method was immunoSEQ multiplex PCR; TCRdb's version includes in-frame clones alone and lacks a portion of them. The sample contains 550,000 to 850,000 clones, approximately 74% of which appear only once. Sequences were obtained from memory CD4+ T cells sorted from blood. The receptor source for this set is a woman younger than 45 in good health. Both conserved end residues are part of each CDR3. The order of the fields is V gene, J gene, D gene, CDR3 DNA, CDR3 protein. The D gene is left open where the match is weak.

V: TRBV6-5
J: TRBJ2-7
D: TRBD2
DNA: TGTGCCAGCTCAAAACCGGGACTAGTCGCCTCCGAGCAGTACTTC
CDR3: CASSKPGLVASEQYF

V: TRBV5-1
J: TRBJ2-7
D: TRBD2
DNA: TGCGCCAGCAGCTTGGGTAGCGGGAGCATCCCCTACGAGCAGTACTTC
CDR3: CASSLGSGSIPYEQYF

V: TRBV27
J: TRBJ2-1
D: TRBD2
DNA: TGTGCCAGCTGTAGCGGGAGGGTCTCCTACAATGAGCAGTTCTTC
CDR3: CASCSGRVSYNEQFF

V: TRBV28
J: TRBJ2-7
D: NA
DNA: TGTGCCAGCAGTGACATAATAAGCTCCTACGAGCAGTACTTC
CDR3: CASSDIISSYEQYF

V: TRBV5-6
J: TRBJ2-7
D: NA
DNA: TGTGCCAGCAGCTTTAAGGTGGTGACGGGCGAGCAGTACTTC
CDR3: CASSFKVVTGEQYF

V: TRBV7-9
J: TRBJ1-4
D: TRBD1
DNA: TGTGCCAGCAGCTTAGGGGGACAGGGTGGTGAAAAACTGTTTTTT
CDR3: CASSLGGQGGEKLFF

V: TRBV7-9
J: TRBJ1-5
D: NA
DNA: TGTGCCAGCAGCTCGCAGGGCAGTACTAATCAGCCCCAGCATTTT
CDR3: CASSSQGSTNQPQHF

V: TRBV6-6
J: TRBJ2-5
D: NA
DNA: TGTGCCAGCAGCGAACACAGCACCCAAGAGACCCAGTACTTC
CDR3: CASSEHSTQETQYF

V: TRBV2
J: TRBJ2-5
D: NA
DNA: TGTGCCAGCAGGGGATCGGGTGAGACCCAGTACTTC
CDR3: CASRGSGETQYF

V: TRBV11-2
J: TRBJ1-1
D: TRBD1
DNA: TGTGCCAGCAGCTTCGGAGGGGGCATGAACACTGAAGCTTTCTTT
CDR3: CASSFGGGMNTEAFF

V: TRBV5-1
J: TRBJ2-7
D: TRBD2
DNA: TGCGCCAGCAGTGGGGGGGAGGAAGGTGGTGAGCAGTACTTC
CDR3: CASSGGEEGGEQYF